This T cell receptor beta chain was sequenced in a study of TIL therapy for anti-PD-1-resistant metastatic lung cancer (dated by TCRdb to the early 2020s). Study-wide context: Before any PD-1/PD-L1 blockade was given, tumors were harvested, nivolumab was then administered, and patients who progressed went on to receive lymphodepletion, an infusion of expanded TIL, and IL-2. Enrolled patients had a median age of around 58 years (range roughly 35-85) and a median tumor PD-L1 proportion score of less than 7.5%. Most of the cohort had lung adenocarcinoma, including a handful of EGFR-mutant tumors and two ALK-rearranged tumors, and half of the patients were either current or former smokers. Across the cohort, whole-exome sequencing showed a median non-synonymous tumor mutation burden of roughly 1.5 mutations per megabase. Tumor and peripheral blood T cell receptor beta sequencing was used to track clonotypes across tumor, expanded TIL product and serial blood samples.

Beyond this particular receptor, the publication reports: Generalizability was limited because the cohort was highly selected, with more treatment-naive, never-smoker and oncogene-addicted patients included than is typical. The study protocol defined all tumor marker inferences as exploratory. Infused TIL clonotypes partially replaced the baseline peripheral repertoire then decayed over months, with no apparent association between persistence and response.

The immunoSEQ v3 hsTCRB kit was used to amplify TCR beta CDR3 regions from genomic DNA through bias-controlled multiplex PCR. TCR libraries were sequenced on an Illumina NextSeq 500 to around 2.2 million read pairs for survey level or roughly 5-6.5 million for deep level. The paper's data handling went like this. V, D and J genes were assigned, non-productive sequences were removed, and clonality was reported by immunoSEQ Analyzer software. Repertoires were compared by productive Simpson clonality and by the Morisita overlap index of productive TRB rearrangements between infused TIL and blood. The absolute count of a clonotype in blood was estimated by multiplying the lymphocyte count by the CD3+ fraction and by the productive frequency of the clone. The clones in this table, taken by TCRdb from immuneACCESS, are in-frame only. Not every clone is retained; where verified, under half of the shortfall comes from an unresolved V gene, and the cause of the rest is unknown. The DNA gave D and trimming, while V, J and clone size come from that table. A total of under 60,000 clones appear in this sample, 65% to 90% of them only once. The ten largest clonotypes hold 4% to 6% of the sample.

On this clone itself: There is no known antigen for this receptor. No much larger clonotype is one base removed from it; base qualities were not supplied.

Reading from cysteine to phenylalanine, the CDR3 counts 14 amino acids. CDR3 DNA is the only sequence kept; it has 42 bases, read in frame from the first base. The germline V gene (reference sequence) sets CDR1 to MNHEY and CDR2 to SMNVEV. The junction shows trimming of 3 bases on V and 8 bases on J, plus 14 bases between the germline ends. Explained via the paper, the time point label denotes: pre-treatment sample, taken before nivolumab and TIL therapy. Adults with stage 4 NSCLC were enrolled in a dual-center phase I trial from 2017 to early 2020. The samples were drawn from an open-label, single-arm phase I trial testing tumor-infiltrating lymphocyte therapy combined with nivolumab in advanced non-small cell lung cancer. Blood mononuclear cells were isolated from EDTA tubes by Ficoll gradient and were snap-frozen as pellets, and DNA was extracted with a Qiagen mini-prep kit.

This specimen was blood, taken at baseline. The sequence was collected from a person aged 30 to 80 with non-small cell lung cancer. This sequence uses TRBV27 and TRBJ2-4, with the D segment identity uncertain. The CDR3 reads CASSFRQGRDIQYF. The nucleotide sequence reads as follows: TGTGCCAGCAGTTTCCGACAAGGGCGAGACATTCAGTACTTC.